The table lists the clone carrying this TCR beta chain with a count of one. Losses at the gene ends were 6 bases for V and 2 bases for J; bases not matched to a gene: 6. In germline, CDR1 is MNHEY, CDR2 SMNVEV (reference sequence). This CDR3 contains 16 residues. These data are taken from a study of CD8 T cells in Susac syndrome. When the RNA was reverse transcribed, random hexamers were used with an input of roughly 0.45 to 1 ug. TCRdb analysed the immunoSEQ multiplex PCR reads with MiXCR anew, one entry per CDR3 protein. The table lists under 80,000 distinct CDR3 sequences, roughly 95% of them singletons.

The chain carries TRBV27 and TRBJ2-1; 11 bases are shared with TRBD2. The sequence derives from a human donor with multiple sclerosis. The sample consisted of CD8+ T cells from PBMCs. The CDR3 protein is CASSRGTSGTYNEQFF. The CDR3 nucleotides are TGTGCCAGCAGCCGGGGGACTAGCGGAACCTACAATGAGCAGTTCTTC.